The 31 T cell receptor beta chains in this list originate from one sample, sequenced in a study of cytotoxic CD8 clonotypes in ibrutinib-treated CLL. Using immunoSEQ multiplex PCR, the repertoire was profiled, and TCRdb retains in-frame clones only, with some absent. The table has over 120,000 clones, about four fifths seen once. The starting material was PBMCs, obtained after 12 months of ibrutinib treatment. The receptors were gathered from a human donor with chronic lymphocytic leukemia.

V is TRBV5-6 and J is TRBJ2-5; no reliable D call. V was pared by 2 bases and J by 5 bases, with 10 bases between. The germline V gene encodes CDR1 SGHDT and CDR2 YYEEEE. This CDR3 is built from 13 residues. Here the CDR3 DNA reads TGTGCCAGCAGCTTCGTTAGGTTGGAGACCCAGTACTTC. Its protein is CASSFVRLETQYF.

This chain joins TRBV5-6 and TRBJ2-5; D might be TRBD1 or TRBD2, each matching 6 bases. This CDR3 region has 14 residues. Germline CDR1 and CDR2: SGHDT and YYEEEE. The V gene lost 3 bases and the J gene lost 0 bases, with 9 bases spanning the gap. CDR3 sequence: CASSWGANQETQYF. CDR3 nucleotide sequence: TGTGCCAGCAGCTGGGGGGCAAACCAAGAGACCCAGTACTTC.

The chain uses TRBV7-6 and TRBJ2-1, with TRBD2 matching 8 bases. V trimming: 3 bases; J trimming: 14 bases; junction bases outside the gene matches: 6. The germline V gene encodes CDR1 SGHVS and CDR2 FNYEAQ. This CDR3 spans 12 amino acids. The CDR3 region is CASSFGRGLEFF. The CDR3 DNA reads TGTGCCAGCAGCTTTGGCCGGGGACTAGAGTTCTTC.

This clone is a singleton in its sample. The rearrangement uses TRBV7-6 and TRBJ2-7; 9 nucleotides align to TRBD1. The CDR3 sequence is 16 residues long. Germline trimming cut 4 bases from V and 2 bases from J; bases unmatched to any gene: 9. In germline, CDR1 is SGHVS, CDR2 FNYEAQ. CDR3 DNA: TGTGCCAGCAGCTCGCGGGACAGGGACTACCCCTACGAGCAGTACTTC. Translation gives CASSSRDRDYPYEQYF.

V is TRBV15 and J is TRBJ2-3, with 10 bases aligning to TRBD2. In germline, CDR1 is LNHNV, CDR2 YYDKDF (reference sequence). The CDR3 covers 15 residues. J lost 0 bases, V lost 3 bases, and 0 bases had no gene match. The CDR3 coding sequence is TGTGCCACCAGCAGGACTAGCGGGAGCACAGATACGCAGTATTTT. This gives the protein CATSRTSGSTDTQYF.

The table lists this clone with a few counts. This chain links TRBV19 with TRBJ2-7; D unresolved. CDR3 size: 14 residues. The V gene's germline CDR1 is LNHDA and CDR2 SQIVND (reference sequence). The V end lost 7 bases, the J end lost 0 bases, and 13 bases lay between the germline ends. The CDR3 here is CASKRSPSSYEQYF. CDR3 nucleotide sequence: TGTGCCAGTAAGAGGTCGCCAAGCTCCTACGAGCAGTACTTC.

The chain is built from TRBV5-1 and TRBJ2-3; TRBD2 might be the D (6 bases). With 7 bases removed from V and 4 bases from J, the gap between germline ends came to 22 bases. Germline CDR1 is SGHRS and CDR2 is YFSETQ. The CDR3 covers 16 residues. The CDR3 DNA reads TGCGCCAGCTCGTTGACGGCCGGGAGTCGGGCAGATACGCAGTATTTT. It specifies CASSLTAGSRADTQYF.

CDR3 residues: CASSRQGRYEQYF. The DNA of the CDR3 is TGTGCCAGCAGCCGACAGGGTCGTTACGAGCAGTACTTC. V gene TRBV7-2 combines with J gene TRBJ2-7; 7 nucleotides agree with TRBD1. Trimming took 5 bases from V and 4 from J; bases not matched to a gene: 5. The CDR3 consists of 13 residues. Looked up from germline, CDR1 is SGHTA and CDR2 is FQGNSA.

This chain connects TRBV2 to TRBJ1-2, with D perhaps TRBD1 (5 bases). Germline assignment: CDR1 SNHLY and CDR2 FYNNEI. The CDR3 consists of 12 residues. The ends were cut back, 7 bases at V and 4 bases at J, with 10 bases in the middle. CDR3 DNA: TGTGCCAGCAAATCCGGGGCCTATGGCTACACCTTC. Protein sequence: CASKSGAYGYTF.

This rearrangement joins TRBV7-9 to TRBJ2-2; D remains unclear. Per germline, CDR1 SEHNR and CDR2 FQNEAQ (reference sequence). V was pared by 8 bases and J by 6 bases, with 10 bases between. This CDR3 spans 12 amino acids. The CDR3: CASGVSSGELFF. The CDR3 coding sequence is TGTGCCAGCGGAGTCTCCTCCGGGGAGCTGTTTTTT.

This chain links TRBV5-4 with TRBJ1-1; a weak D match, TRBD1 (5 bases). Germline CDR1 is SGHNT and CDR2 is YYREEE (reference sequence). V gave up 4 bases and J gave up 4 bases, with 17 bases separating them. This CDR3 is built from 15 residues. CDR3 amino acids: CASSAPGLGSTEAFF. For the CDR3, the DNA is TGTGCCAGCAGCGCCCCGGGACTGGGATCCACTGAAGCTTTCTTT.

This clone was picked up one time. CDR3 coding DNA: TGTGCCAGCTCACCAGAACTAGCGGGAGATTATAACGGGGAGCTGTTTTTT. It yields the protein CASSPELAGDYNGELFF. This sequence joins TRBV18 and TRBJ2-2; 11 bases agree with TRBD2. This CDR3 region has 17 residues. The V and J ends lost 2 bases and 7 bases, in that order; junction bases with no gene match: 9. CDR1 is KGHSH, CDR2 LQKENI, per germline. Variable domain in full (rest from reference TRBV18 and TRBJ2-2): NAGVMQNPRHLVRRRGQEARLRCSPMKGHSHVYWYRQLPEEGLKFMVYLQKENIIDESGMPKERFSAEFPKEGPSILRIQQVVRGDSAAYFCASSPELAGDYNGELFFGEGSRLTVL.

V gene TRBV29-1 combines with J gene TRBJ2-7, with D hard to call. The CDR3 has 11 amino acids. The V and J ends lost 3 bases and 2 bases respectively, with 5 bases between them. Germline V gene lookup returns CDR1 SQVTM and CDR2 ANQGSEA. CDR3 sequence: CSVEAAYEQYF. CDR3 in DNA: TGCAGCGTTGAGGCGGCCTACGAGCAGTACTTC.

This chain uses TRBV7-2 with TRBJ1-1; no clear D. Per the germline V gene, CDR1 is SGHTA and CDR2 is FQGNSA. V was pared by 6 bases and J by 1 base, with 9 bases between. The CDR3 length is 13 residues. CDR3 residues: CASSSRRNTEAFF. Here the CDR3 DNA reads TGTGCCAGCAGTTCCCGACGGAACACTGAAGCTTTCTTT.

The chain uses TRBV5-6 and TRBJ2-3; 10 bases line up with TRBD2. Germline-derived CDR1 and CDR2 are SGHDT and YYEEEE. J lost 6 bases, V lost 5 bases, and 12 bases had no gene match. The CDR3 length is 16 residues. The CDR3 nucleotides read TGTGCCAGCAGTCCCGCGCCTAGCGGGAGTTGGGATACGCAGTATTTT. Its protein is CASSPAPSGSWDTQYF.

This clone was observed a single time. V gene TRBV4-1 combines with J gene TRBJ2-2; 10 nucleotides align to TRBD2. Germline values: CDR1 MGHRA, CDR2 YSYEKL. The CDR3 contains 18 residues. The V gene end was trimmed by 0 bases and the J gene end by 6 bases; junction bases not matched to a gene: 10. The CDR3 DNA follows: TGCGCCAGCAGCCAAGATCCCGCTACTAGCGGGATCCCCGGGGAGCTGTTTTTT. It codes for CASSQDPATSGIPGELFF.

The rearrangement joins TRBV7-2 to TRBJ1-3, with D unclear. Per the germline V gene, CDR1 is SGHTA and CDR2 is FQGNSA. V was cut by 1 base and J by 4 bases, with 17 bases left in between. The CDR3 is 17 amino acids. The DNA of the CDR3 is TGTGCCAGCAGCTTAGTTCGGTCCGGGATGTTAGGAAACACCATATATTTT. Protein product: CASSLVRSGMLGNTIYF.

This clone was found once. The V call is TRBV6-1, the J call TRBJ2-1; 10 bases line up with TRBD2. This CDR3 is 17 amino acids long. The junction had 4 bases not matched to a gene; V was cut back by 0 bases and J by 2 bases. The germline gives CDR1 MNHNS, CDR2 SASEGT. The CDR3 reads CASSEALSGRAYNEQFF. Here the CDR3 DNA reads TGTGCCAGCAGTGAAGCGCTCAGCGGGAGGGCCTACAATGAGCAGTTCTTC.

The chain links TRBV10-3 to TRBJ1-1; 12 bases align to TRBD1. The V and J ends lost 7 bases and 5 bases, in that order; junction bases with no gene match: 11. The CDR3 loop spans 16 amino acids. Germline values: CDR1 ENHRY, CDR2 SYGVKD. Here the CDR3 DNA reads TGTGCCATCACCGGGACAGGGGGCTTTCGATGGACTGAAGCTTTCTTT. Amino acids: CAITGTGGFRWTEAFF.

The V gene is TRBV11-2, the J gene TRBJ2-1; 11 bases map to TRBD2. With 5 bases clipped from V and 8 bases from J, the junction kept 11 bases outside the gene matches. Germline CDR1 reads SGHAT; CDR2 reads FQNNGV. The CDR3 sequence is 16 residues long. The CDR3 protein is CASSERGGLAEDEQFF. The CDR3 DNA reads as TGTGCCAGCAGCGAGAGAGGGGGACTAGCGGAGGATGAGCAGTTCTTC.

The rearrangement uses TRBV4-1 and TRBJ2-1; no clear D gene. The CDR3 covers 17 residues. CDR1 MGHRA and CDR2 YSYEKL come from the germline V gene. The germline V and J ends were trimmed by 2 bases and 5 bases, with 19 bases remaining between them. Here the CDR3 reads CASSQRAAAATNNEQFF. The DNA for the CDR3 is TGCGCCAGCAGCCAAAGGGCTGCAGCAGCTACCAACAATGAGCAGTTCTTC.

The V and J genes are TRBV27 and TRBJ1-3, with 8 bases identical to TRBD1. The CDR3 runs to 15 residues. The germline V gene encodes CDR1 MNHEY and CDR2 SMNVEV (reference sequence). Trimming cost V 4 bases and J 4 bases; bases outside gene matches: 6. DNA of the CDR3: TGTGCCAGCAGTTCCGCAGGGGGCTTCGGAAACACCATATATTTT. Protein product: CASSSAGGFGNTIYF.

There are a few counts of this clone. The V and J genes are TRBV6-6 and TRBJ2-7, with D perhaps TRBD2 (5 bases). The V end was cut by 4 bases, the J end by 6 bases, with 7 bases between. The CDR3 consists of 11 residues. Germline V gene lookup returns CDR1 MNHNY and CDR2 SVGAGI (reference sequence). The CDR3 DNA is TGTGCCAGCAGTTCACGGGGCGAGCAGTACTTC. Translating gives CASSSRGEQYF.

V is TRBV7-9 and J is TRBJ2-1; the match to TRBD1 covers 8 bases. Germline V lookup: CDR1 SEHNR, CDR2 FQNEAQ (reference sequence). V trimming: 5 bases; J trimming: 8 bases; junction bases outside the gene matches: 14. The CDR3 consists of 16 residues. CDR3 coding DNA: TGTGCCAGCAGCCCGAGCCAGGGGGCTTATACCTATGAGCAGTTCTTC. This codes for CASSPSQGAYTYEQFF.

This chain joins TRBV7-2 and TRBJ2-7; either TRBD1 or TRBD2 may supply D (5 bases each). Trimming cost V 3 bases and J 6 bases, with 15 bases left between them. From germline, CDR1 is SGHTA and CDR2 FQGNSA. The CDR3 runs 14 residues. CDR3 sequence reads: CASSFWTPEGEQYF. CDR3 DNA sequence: TGTGCCAGCAGCTTTTGGACACCCGAGGGCGAGCAGTACTTC. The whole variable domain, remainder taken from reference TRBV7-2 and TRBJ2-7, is GAGVSQSPSNKVTEKGKDVELRCDPISGHTALYWYRQSLGQGLEFLIYFQGNSAPDKSGLPSDRFSAERTGGSVSTLTIQRTQQEDSAVYLCASSFWTPEGEQYFGPGTRLTVT.

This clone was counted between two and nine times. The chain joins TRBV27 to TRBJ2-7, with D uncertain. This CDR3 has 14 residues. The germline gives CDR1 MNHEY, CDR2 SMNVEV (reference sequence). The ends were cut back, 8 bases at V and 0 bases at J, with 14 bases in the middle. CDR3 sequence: CASRTTTPSYEQYF. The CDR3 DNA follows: TGTGCCAGCCGTACAACAACACCCTCCTACGAGCAGTACTTC.

CDR3 sequence (DNA): TGTGCCAGCTCACCAACCACGGCTACGACAGTAAGCTCTGGAAACACCATATATTTT. Encoded protein: CASSPTTATTVSSGNTIYF. The J gene is TRBJ1-3, the V gene TRBV18; a possible D gene is TRBD1 (5 bases). CDR1 is KGHSH and CDR2 is LQKENI in the germline V gene. The CDR3 length is 19 residues. V lost 2 bases and J 0 bases, leaving 20 bases between the germline ends.

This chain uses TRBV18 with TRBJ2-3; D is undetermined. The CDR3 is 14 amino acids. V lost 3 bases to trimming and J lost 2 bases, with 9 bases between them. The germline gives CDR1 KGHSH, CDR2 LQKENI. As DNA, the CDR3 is TGTGCCAGCTCACCGACCGCTTACACAGATACGCAGTATTTT. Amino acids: CASSPTAYTDTQYF.

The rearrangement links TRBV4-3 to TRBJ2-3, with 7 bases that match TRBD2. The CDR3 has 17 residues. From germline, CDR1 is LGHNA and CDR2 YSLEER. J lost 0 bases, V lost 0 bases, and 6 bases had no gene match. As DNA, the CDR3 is TGCGCCAGCAGCCAAGATCGACTAGCCGTTAGCACAGATACGCAGTATTTT. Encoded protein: CASSQDRLAVSTDTQYF.

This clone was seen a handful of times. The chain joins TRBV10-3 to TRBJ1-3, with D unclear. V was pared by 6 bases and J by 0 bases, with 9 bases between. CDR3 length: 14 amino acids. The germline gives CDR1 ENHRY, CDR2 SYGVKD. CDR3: CAISRPFSGNTIYF. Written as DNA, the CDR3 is TGTGCCATCAGCCGTCCGTTCTCTGGAAACACCATATATTTT.

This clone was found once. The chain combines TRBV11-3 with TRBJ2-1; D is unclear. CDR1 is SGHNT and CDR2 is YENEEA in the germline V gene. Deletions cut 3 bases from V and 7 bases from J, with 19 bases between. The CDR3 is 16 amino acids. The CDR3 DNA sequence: TGTGCCAGCAGCTTCTCGTTCGGCCTAAGCAGGAATGAGCAGTTCTTC. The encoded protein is CASSFSFGLSRNEQFF.